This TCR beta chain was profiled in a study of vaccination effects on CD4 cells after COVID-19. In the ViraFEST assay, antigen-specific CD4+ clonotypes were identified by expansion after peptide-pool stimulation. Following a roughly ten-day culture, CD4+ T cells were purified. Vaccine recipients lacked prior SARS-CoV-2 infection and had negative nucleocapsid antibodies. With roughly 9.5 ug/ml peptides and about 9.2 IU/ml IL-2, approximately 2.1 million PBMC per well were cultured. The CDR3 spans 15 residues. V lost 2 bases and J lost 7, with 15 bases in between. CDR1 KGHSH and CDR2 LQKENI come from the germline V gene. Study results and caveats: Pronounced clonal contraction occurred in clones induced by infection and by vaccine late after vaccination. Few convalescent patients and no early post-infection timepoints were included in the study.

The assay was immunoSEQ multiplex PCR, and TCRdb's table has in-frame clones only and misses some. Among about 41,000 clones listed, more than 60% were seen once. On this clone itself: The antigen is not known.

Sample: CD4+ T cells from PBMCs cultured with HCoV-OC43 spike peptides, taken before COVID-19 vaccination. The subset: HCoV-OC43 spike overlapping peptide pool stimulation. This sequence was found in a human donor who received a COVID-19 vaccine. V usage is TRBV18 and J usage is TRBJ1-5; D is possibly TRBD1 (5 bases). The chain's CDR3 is CASSPGTGVTQPQHF. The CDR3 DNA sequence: TGTGCCAGCTCACCAGGTACGGGGGTCACCCAGCCCCAGCATTTT. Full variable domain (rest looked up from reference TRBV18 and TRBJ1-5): NAGVMQNPRHLVRRRGQEARLRCSPMKGHSHVYWYRQLPEEGLKFMVYLQKENIIDESGMPKERFSAEFPKEGPSILRIQQVVRGDSAAYFCASSPGTGVTQPQHFGDGTRLSIL.